This entry concerns a single T cell receptor beta chain. Its antigen is currently not known. No much larger clonotype is one base removed from it; base qualities were not supplied. The sample originates from a study of CD4 T cells in relation to SARS-CoV-2 and coronaviruses (dated by TCRdb to 2020 to 2022). Regarding the study in general: In the ViraFEST assay, PBMCs were grown with antigen for roughly ten days, and TCR beta CDR3s were then sequenced to identify antigen-specific clonal expansions. The negative reference condition was either a culture with an HIV-1 Nef peptide pool or a culture with no peptide. Shared crossreactive spike epitopes were mapped to their HLA restriction using patient-derived lymphoblastoid cell lines. At the level of individual TCR clonotypes, the study evaluated whether memory CD4+ T cells crossreact between the spike proteins of SARS-CoV-2 and those of common cold coronaviruses. Samples from a few pre-COVID donors and the naive versus memory experiments were sequenced with the Adaptive Biotechnologies TCR-sequencing kit; other data were Illumina-based. Expansion assays from other donors in the study were sequenced with a different, Illumina-based TCR-beta assay.

The germline V gene (reference sequence) sets CDR1 to MNHNY and CDR2 to SVGAGI. Cut back by 6 bases and 7 bases, the V and J ends lie 15 bases apart. The CDR3 has 14 amino acids, counting the end cysteine and phenylalanine. The CDR3 DNA has 42 bases and is translated from base 1. General study outcomes and caveats: Small numbers of patients and of tested TCRs limited the study. Because the crossreactivity analysis focused on spike protein, crossreactivity against other viral proteins was not assessed. Crossreactive clones showed significantly weaker SARS-CoV-2-driven expansion than monoreactive clones, consistent with antigenic imprinting. Pre-pandemic and post-infection samples were not both contributed by any donor, so tracing of the source of pre-existing responses was limited. Memory CD4+ clonotypes crossrecognizing SARS-CoV-2 and at least one common cold coronavirus spike were found in 55% to 75% of donors.

Preparation of the library involved the immunoSEQ multiplex PCR assay. Per the original workflow: During preprocessing, nonproductive sequences were removed, as were CDR3s that did not start with C, did not end with F or W, or were shorter than 7 amino acids. Antigen-specific clonotypes were called with the MANAFEST web app, based on expansion relative to reference and other culture wells. A clone counted as positive if significantly expanded in 2 of 3 replicate wells versus the reference culture at FDR below 0.05. For a clone to be considered positive, significant expansion relative to all other tandem wells and an odds ratio above 5 were also required. CDR3 homology was measured as pairwise Levenshtein distance, computed with the stringdist R package after trimming three terminal residues from each end. Imported from immuneACCESS, the table was reduced by TCRdb to in-frame sequences with V and J called. These copies leave out some clones; in studies compared against another copy, an unresolved V gene accounts for under half, and the cause of the remainder is not known. The V and J calls and clone size were taken over from that table, and D and trimming were inferred from the DNA. The table for this sample lists about 21,000 clones; approximately 76% of them were counted only once. 16% of the sample is in the top ten clones.

CD4+ T cells from unexposed donors were collected before the COVID-19 pandemic (2011-2018). Following 10 days of culture, the EasySep CD4+ T cell isolation kit was used to isolate CD4+ T cells. As cell numbers permitted, CD4+ T cells from unexposed donors were tested for reactivity to SARS-CoV-2 S and N and to four common cold coronavirus spike pools. Each well received 2.2 million or so PBMCs, cultured in IMDM supplemented with approximately 5% human AB serum and roughly 10 IU/ml IL-2. Half of the culture medium was replaced with fresh IL-2-containing medium on days 3 and 7. In general, triplicate replicate wells were used for every peptide culture condition. Leukapheresis product for the unexposed donors was bought commercially. Ficoll-Paque PLUS gradient centrifugation was used to isolate PBMCs from leukapheresis product or whole blood. PBMCs were either cryopreserved at -140 degrees C or used fresh in the expansion assay. The QIAamp Micro DNA Kit was used to extract genomic DNA from the CD4+ T cells.

The sequence links TRBV6-6 to TRBJ1-4; the D gene is perhaps TRBD1, from 5 matching bases. The receptor was derived from a human donor in good health. The sequenced sample consisted of CD4+ T cells from PBMCs, cultured in vitro. CDR3 protein: CASRPAGDGEKLFF. The sequence in DNA is TGTGCCAGCAGGCCTGCGGGGGACGGTGAAAAACTGTTTTTT.